These T cell receptor beta chains were read from a single sample in a study of siplizumab effects on memory and regulatory T cells. The repertoire was sequenced with immunoSEQ multiplex PCR; TCRdb's copy has only in-frame clones and lacks some. This table has 75,000 to 100,000 clones, approximately 95% appearing once. Specimen: non-Treg CD4+ T cells sorted from blood. Receptors were obtained from a human donor in good health. Each CDR3 is given with its conserved first and last residue. Fields, in order: clone size, J gene, D gene, V gene, CDR3 DNA, CDR3 protein. A D gene is named only where the DNA matches it firmly. Size is stated for part of the rows, as once, few or many counts, or as a class when the clone is expanded.

NA,TRBJ2-1,NA,TRBV7-2,TGTGCCAGCAGCGCCAGGGATTCCTCCTACAATGAGCAGTTCTTC,CASSARDSSYNEQFF
NA,TRBJ1-2,NA,TRBV6-5,TGTGCCAGCAGTTACTCGGGAGCCCCTGGCTACACCTTC,CASSYSGAPGYTF
NA,TRBJ2-5,TRBD1,TRBV27,TGTGCCAGCAGTCAACGCCCGGGACAGTGGGAGACCCAGTACTTC,CASSQRPGQWETQYF
NA,TRBJ2-1,NA,TRBV7-8,TGTGCCAGCAGCTTGTGGACCCGGAACAATGAGCAGTTCTTC,CASSLWTRNNEQFF
NA,TRBJ2-6,TRBD1,TRBV14,TGTGCCAGCAGCGTACAGGGGAGAGGCTCTGGGGCCAACGTCCTGACTTTC,CASSVQGRGSGANVLTF
NA,TRBJ1-6,NA,TRBV7-9,TGTGCCAGCAGCCTTACGAGGGGGTTCAATTCACCCCTCCACTTT,CASSLTRGFNSPLHF
NA,TRBJ1-2,TRBD1,TRBV19,TGTGCCAGTAGTGATACAGGGGATACTAACTATGGCTACACCTTC,CASSDTGDTNYGYTF
NA,TRBJ1-2,NA,TRBV20-1,TGCATGCAGGACAGCTATGGCTACACCTTC,CMQDSYGYTF
NA,TRBJ2-1,TRBD2,TRBV5-5,TGTGCCAGCAGCCAGGTAGCGGGAGGGCTCAGTGAGCAGTTCTTC,CASSQVAGGLSEQFF
NA,TRBJ2-7,TRBD1,TRBV11-3,TGTGCCAGCAGCTTAAGGGGACAGGGGGGCGAGCAGTACTTC,CASSLRGQGGEQYF
NA,TRBJ1-2,NA,TRBV7-9,TGTGCCAGCAGCTTAATAAGGAACTCCAACTATGGCTACACCTTC,CASSLIRNSNYGYTF
NA,TRBJ2-2,TRBD2,TRBV27,TGTGCCACCGCCCCTAGCGGGAACACCGGGGAGCTGTTTTTT,CATAPSGNTGELFF
few,TRBJ2-1,NA,TRBV30,TGTGCCTGGAGTTCCCGCGGCGGGCGGTATGAGCAGTTCTTC,CAWSSRGGRYEQFF
NA,TRBJ2-3,TRBD2,TRBV5-1,TGCGCCAGCAGCTTGGCCGGTCTAGCGGGGGTGGGAGATACGCAGTATTTT,CASSLAGLAGVGDTQYF
NA,TRBJ2-1,TRBD1,TRBV7-3,TGTGCCAGCAGCCGGGGACAGGGGTTCTACAATGAGCAGTTCTTC,CASSRGQGFYNEQFF
NA,TRBJ2-1,NA,TRBV11-3,TGTGCCAGCAGCGAAGTGAGCTCCTACAATGAGCAGTTCTTC,CASSEVSSYNEQFF
NA,TRBJ2-7,TRBD2,TRBV4-2,TGTGCCAGCAGCCCCGGGACTAGGGGAACATACGAGCAGTACTTC,CASSPGTRGTYEQYF
NA,TRBJ2-3,NA,TRBV7-7,TGTGCTAGCAGCTTAAGTACTAGCACAGATACGCAGTATTTT,CASSLSTSTDTQYF
once,TRBJ2-5,NA,TRBV7-9,TGTGCCAGCAGCTTAGGTAGGGGAGAGACCCAGTACTTC,CASSLGRGETQYF
NA,TRBJ2-1,TRBD2,TRBV9,TGTGCCAGCAGTGATGGACTAGCGGTTTACAATGAGCAGTTCTTC,CASSDGLAVYNEQFF
NA,TRBJ1-4,TRBD1,TRBV29-1,TGCAGCGTTGAGGCAGGGGGAGGTGAAAAACTGTTTTTT,CSVEAGGGEKLFF
few,TRBJ1-1,NA,TRBV4-2,TGTGCCAGCAGCCCCCACAGGACGGGAGGGGACACTGAAGCTTTCTTT,CASSPHRTGGDTEAFF
NA,TRBJ1-2,TRBD1,TRBV7-9,TGTGCCAGCAGCAGGGACAGCTCTCAAGGCTACACCTTC,CASSRDSSQGYTF
NA,TRBJ2-3,TRBD2,TRBV7-3,TGTGCCAGCAGCTTAGGGCTAGCGGGGGCCACGAATACGCAGTATTTT,CASSLGLAGATNTQYF
NA,TRBJ1-2,TRBD1,TRBV10-2,TGCGCCAGCAGTGAAGGGGGCGGGGGCTACACCTTC,CASSEGGGGYTF
NA,TRBJ2-7,NA,TRBV5-1,TGCGCCAGCAGCTTCGGGGCAGATTTGAGCGAGCAGTACTTC,CASSFGADLSEQYF
NA,TRBJ2-7,TRBD1,TRBV2,TGTGCCAGCAGTAACAGGGGGCTAAGCTCCTACGAGCAGTACTTC,CASSNRGLSSYEQYF
once,TRBJ2-7,NA,TRBV7-9,TGTGCCAGCGCGAACAGGGTGGCCGAGCAGTACTTC,CASANRVAEQYF
NA,TRBJ2-7,TRBD2,TRBV29-1,TGCAGCGGCACTCACCGACTAGCGGGCGAGCAGTACTTC,CSGTHRLAGEQYF
NA,TRBJ2-5,NA,TRBV25-1,TGTGCCAGCAGTGAAACCCTAACTAGCCCTAAAGAGACCCAGTACTTC,CASSETLTSPKETQYF
NA,TRBJ2-7,NA,TRBV5-4,TGTGCCAGCAGCCGTACAGTGGGAAGGACCTCCTACGAGCAGTACTTC,CASSRTVGRTSYEQYF
NA,TRBJ2-2,NA,TRBV6-6,TGTGCCAGCAGTCCGGGGGTTGCCGGGGAGCTGTTTTTT,CASSPGVAGELFF
once,TRBJ2-6,NA,TRBV7-9,TGTGCCAGCAGCTCCCCCGGCGGCTCTGGGGCCAACGTCCTGACTTTC,CASSSPGGSGANVLTF
once,TRBJ2-3,NA,TRBV18,TGTGCCAGCTCACCACTTAGTTCTACAGGAAAACTCACAGATACGCAGTATTTT,CASSPLSSTGKLTDTQYF
NA,TRBJ2-2,NA,TRBV7-7,TGTGCTAGCAGCCCCGAGCGGAGAGTACTAGCTGACAACACCGGGGAGCTGTTTTTT,CASSPERRVLADNTGELFF
NA,TRBJ1-4,NA,TRBV19,TGTGCCAGTCAGGGTGGTCGTAATGAAAAACTGTTTTTT,CASQGGRNEKLFF
NA,TRBJ2-3,NA,TRBV7-2,TGTGCCAGCAGCTCGGGTGAGCGCACAGATACGCAGTATTTT,CASSSGERTDTQYF
NA,TRBJ2-7,NA,TRBV11-2,TGTGCCAGCAGCTCGACTAGTAGAGGCGAGCAGTACTTC,CASSSTSRGEQYF
NA,TRBJ2-4,NA,TRBV11-3,TGTGCCAGCAGTCCCCGATGGGAATTAGCCAAAAACATTCAGTACTTC,CASSPRWELAKNIQYF
NA,TRBJ1-1,NA,TRBV6-5,TGTGCCAGCAGTATCGGGCAGAACACTGAAGCTTTCTTT,CASSIGQNTEAFF
NA,TRBJ2-3,NA,TRBV27,TGTGCCAGCAGTTTAAAAGCGGACGGCACAGATACGCAGTATTTT,CASSLKADGTDTQYF
NA,TRBJ2-1,TRBD2,TRBV11-2,TGTGCCAGCAGCTTAGATCGGGGGGTCCACAATGAGCAGTTCTTC,CASSLDRGVHNEQFF
NA,TRBJ1-5,TRBD1,TRBV7-8,TGTGCCAGCAGCTCCGGGACAGTTAATCAGCCCCAGCATTTT,CASSSGTVNQPQHF
NA,TRBJ2-2,TRBD1,TRBV5-1,TGCGCCAGCAGCCTGGACGGGACAGGGCGGACCGGGGAGCTGTTTTTT,CASSLDGTGRTGELFF
NA,TRBJ2-1,NA,TRBV7-9,TGTGCCAGCAGCTTAGGAGGGGGTTGGGATGAGCAGTTCTTC,CASSLGGGWDEQFF
NA,TRBJ1-4,NA,TRBV6-4,TGTGCCAGCATTTTTTGTAGTATTAGTCTCGAGGTAAAGCTGTTTTTT,CASIFCSISLEVKLFF
NA,TRBJ1-2,NA,TRBV19,TGTGCCAGTAGTGGGGAATTTCTCGGCTACACCTTC,CASSGEFLGYTF
NA,TRBJ1-1,NA,TRBV19,TGTGCCAGTAGTATAGGGACACGGGGCACTGAAGCTTTCTTT,CASSIGTRGTEAFF
NA,TRBJ1-1,NA,TRBV29-1,TGCAGCGTTGAACTCGACGCCCCTGAAGCTTTCTTT,CSVELDAPEAFF
NA,TRBJ1-2,NA,TRBV19,TGTGCCAGTCACAACGCCGGCACAGGTAACTATGGCTACACCTTC,CASHNAGTGNYGYTF